One sample yielded the 32 T cell receptor beta chains listed below, sequenced in a study of T cell clonotyping in hematopoietic cell transplantation. Profiling relied on immunoSEQ multiplex PCR, and the TCRdb table lists in-frame clones only, not all of them. The table has 9,500 to 11,000 clones, around 79% seen once; the top ten hold 8.5%. The specimen was PBMCs, collected 30 days after allogeneic stem cell transplant. The source is a female patient aged 40-50 years who had an allogeneic stem cell transplant from a related donor, so T cells may come from the graft donor. Some clones in this sample may be carry-over from other donors' samples.

The chain joins TRBV7-3 to TRBJ2-3, with a tentative D call TRBD2 (6 bases). V dropped 0 bases and J dropped 0 bases, with 19 bases sitting between them. The CDR3 length is 19 residues. Germline V gives CDR1 SGHTA, CDR2 FQGTGA. The CDR3 spells CASSLTSLAGRTSTDTQYF. Here the CDR3 DNA reads TGTGCCAGCAGCTTAACGTCGCTCGCGGGGCGAACTAGCACAGATACGCAGTATTTT.

The chain combines TRBV9 with TRBJ2-7, with a tentative D call TRBD1 (6 bases). The V gene's germline CDR1 is SGDLS and CDR2 YYNGEE. The CDR3 length is 15 residues. Trimming stripped 3 bases from V and 0 bases from J, with 13 bases between. Here the CDR3 reads CASSAQGSGSYEQYF. As DNA, the CDR3 is TGTGCCAGCAGCGCCCAGGGGTCGGGCTCCTACGAGCAGTACTTC.

The chain employs TRBV27 and TRBJ2-3, with 7 bases matching TRBD2. CDR3 length: 19 residues. Trimming took 4 bases from V and 3 from J; bases not matched to a gene: 19. From germline, CDR1 is MNHEY and CDR2 SMNVEV (reference sequence). For the CDR3, the DNA is TGTGCCAGCAGTTATGCCAACTCAGCGGGCGGGGGAGCGACAGATACGCAGTATTTT. Amino acid sequence: CASSYANSAGGGATDTQYF.

The chain uses TRBV19 and TRBJ1-1; no clear D. The length of the CDR3 is 14 residues. V dropped 6 bases and J dropped 2 bases, with 13 bases sitting between them. The germline gives CDR1 LNHDA, CDR2 SQIVND (reference sequence). CDR3 residues: CASRLIGTNTEAFF. Written as DNA, the CDR3 is TGTGCCAGTAGGTTAATCGGTACCAACACTGAAGCTTTCTTT.

This chain's CDR3 is CASGREGTGEAFF. In DNA form, the CDR3 reads TGTGCCAGCGGCCGGGAGGGGACAGGGGAAGCTTTCTTT. V usage is TRBV14 and J usage is TRBJ1-1; 9 nucleotides align to TRBD1. The CDR3 consists of 13 residues. Germline V gene sequence: CDR1 SGHDN, CDR2 FVKESK. The V segment lost 8 bases and the J segment 8 bases; nucleotides outside the gene matches: 9.

The rearrangement links TRBV5-1 to TRBJ2-6, with a tentative D call TRBD1 (6 bases). The V gene lost 5 bases and the J gene lost 4 bases, with 10 bases spanning the gap. Germline V gene lookup returns CDR1 SGHRS and CDR2 YFSETQ. The length of the CDR3 is 14 residues. The chain's CDR3 is CASRGAVGANVLTF. The CDR3 nucleotides read TGCGCCAGCAGGGGGGCGGTCGGGGCCAACGTCCTGACTTTC.

The chain couples TRBV6-1 to TRBJ2-2; D not resolved. Trimming took 3 bases from V and 7 from J, leaving 9 bases between them. The germline CDR1 and CDR2 sequences are MNHNS and SASEGT. The CDR3 sequence is 13 residues long. The CDR3 reads CASSDSLGGELFF. The CDR3 DNA reads as TGTGCCAGCAGTGACAGCCTGGGCGGGGAGCTGTTTTTT.

This chain uses TRBV27 with TRBJ2-5; TRBD1 matches at 8 bases. The CDR3 is 16 amino acids. CDR1 is MNHEY and CDR2 is SMNVEV in the germline V gene (reference sequence). The V segment lost 5 bases and the J segment 3 bases; nucleotides outside the gene matches: 11. The CDR3 protein is CASSEGARTGKETQYF. The DNA for the CDR3 is TGTGCCAGCAGTGAAGGGGCACGGACAGGGAAAGAGACCCAGTACTTC.

This clone appeared a few times. The J gene is TRBJ2-1, the V gene TRBV2; D possibly corresponds to TRBD2 (5 bases). The CDR3 runs to 15 residues. Per germline, CDR1 SNHLY and CDR2 FYNNEI. V dropped 7 bases and J dropped 7 bases, with 20 bases sitting between them. CDR3 bases: TGTGCCAGCACCTCCTCGGGAACTAGTACTAATGAGCAGTTCTTC. Its protein is CASTSSGTSTNEQFF.

This clone has just one count. This chain links TRBV5-1 with TRBJ1-3; D unresolved. V was shortened by 3 bases and J by 4 bases, with 8 bases between the two germline ends. The CDR3 sequence is 13 residues long. The V gene's germline CDR1 is SGHRS and CDR2 YFSETQ. DNA of the CDR3: TGCGCCAGCAGCTCGTCACCCGGAAACACCATATATTTT. It codes for CASSSSPGNTIYF.

The rearrangement joins TRBV9 to TRBJ2-1; D is uncertain. The CDR3 runs to 11 residues. Germline CDR1 is SGDLS and CDR2 is YYNGEE. V lost 3 bases and J lost 7, with 5 bases in between. CDR3 DNA sequence: TGTGCCAGCAGCGACCGTAATGAGCAGTTCTTC. Protein product: CASSDRNEQFF.

The rearrangement links TRBV5-1 to TRBJ2-1; D is uncertain. V lost 3 bases and J 9 bases, leaving 13 bases between the germline ends. Germline lookup yields CDR1 SGHRS and CDR2 YFSETQ. The CDR3 has 13 amino acids. The CDR3 DNA sequence: TGCGCCAGCAGCTCAACGCCGACGGGTGAGCAGTTCTTC. It specifies CASSSTPTGEQFF.

In its sample, this clone ranks as medium-sized. The chain has TRBV19 and TRBJ1-5; D gene uncertain. This CDR3 spans 14 amino acids. V lost 5 bases and J 6 bases, leaving 14 bases between the germline ends. In germline, CDR1 is LNHDA, CDR2 SQIVND (reference sequence). This CDR3 is CASSLDIVGQPQHF. The CDR3 coding sequence is TGTGCCAGTAGTCTTGACATTGTTGGTCAGCCCCAGCATTTT.

The rearrangement uses TRBV7-9 and TRBJ2-5; no clear D. V shed 1 base and J shed 3 bases, with 12 bases lying between them. The germline CDR1 and CDR2 sequences are SEHNR and FQNEAQ (reference sequence). This CDR3 has 15 amino acids. The CDR3 DNA follows: TGTGCCAGCAGCTTAGAAATGTCGGTGGAAGAGACCCAGTACTTC. Translated: CASSLEMSVEETQYF.

CDR3 nucleotides: TGCGCCAGCAGCTTGGAGGGCCCGGTTAAGGACACTGAAGCTTTCTTT. Protein product: CASSLEGPVKDTEAFF. The chain joins TRBV5-1 to TRBJ1-1, with D unresolved. This CDR3 is built from 16 residues. V lost 0 bases and J 3 bases, leaving 15 bases between the germline ends. Germline V gives CDR1 SGHRS, CDR2 YFSETQ.

The V call is TRBV28, the J call TRBJ2-5; D is perhaps TRBD2 (5 bases). Trimming took off 6 bases at V and 3 bases at J, with 20 bases between the two ends. CDR1 MDHEN and CDR2 SYDVKM come from the germline V gene. The CDR3 covers 16 residues. The CDR3 sequence: CASSVLTRGEEETQYF. DNA of the CDR3: TGTGCCAGCAGCGTACTCACCCGGGGAGAGGAAGAGACCCAGTACTTC.

This clone was seen more than once but under ten times. The V call is TRBV6-1, the J call TRBJ2-1, with D perhaps matching TRBD2 (5 bases). Trimming shortened V by 4 bases and J by 6 bases, and 13 bases separated the two germline ends. This CDR3 contains 14 residues. CDR1 is MNHNS, CDR2 SASEGT, per germline. Here the CDR3 DNA reads TGTGCCAGCAGTGGTGGAATAGGGAGCAATGAGCAGTTCTTC. Translating it yields CASSGGIGSNEQFF.

The genes are TRBV6-5 and TRBJ2-1, with 7 bases that match TRBD2. The V and J ends lost 3 bases and 3 bases, in that order; junction bases with no gene match: 5. The germline V gene has CDR1 MNHEY and CDR2 SVGAGI. The CDR3 contains 15 residues. This CDR3 is CASSYLAESYNEQFF. CDR3 nucleotides: TGTGCCAGCAGTTATCTAGCGGAAAGCTACAATGAGCAGTTCTTC.

The chain links TRBV7-9 to TRBJ2-2; 14 positions agree with TRBD2. V shed 5 bases and J 7 bases; nucleotides not matched to a gene: 9. Looked up from germline, CDR1 is SEHNR and CDR2 is FQNEAQ (reference sequence). The CDR3 contains 17 residues. This CDR3 reads CASSLLTSGRAGGELFF. CDR3 DNA sequence: TGTGCCAGCAGCCTCTTGACTAGCGGGAGGGCCGGCGGGGAGCTGTTTTTT.

The rearrangement uses TRBV5-6 and TRBJ2-5, with unresolved D. Germline V CDR1 and CDR2: SGHDT, YYEEEE. V was trimmed by 3 bases and J by 0 bases, leaving 9 bases between them. This CDR3 is 14 amino acids long. Written as DNA, the CDR3 is TGTGCCAGCAGCTCGACAATGTACCAAGAGACCCAGTACTTC. Residues: CASSSTMYQETQYF.

V gene TRBV6-5 combines with J gene TRBJ2-7; TRBD2 might be the D (5 bases). CDR3 length equals 13 residues. Trimming shortened V by 0 bases and J by 4 bases, and 7 bases separated the two germline ends. Germline lookup yields CDR1 MNHEY and CDR2 SVGAGI. CDR3 loop: CASSYSTGYEQYF. The CDR3, as DNA: TGTGCCAGCAGTTACTCGACGGGGTACGAGCAGTACTTC.

The V gene is TRBV29-1, the J gene TRBJ1-1, with D perhaps TRBD1 (6 bases). This CDR3 has 14 residues. Trimming pared 4 bases from V and 4 bases from J, leaving 16 bases between. CDR1 is SQVTM, CDR2 ANQGSEA, per germline. The DNA for the CDR3 is TGCAGCGTTGGAGGGGGGGCTGGGAGCACTGAAGCTTTCTTT. Its protein product is CSVGGGAGSTEAFF. Full variable domain (outside the CDR3, taken from reference TRBV29-1 and TRBJ1-1): SAVISQKPSRDICQRGTSLTIQCQVDSQVTMMFWYRQQPGQSLTLIATANQGSEATYESGFVIDKFPISRPNLTFSTLTVSNMSPEDSSIYLCSVGGGAGSTEAFFGQGTRLTVV.

The chain uses TRBV5-1 and TRBJ2-3; 7 bases are a match to TRBD2. The CDR3 runs 17 residues. Germline assignment: CDR1 SGHRS and CDR2 YFSETQ. The junction had 12 bases not matched to a gene; V was cut back by 4 bases and J by 1 base. CDR3 region: CASSLGLLGGGTDTQYF. The DNA of the CDR3 is TGCGCCAGCAGCCTCGGACTTCTGGGGGGGGGCACAGATACGCAGTATTTT. Based on the CDR3 plus reference TRBV5-1 and TRBJ2-3, the full variable domain is KAGVTQTPRYLIKTRGQQVTLSCSPISGHRSVSWYQQTPGQGLQFLFEYFSETQRNKGNFPGRFSGRQFSNSRSEMNVSTLELGDSALYLCASSLGLLGGGTDTQYFGPGTRLTVL.

The CDR3 nucleotides read TGCGCCAGCAGGGGTCAAGTTGACGGGGAGCTGTTTTTT. Amino acids: CASRGQVDGELFF. The chain uses TRBV5-1 and TRBJ2-2; unclear D gene. Germline CDR1 SGHRS, CDR2 YFSETQ. Trimming pared 5 bases from V and 7 bases from J, leaving 12 bases between. The length of the CDR3 is 13 residues.

The chain uses TRBV6-6 and TRBJ1-2; the D gene is possibly TRBD1 (5 bases). This CDR3 is built from 13 residues. CDR1 and CDR2 from the germline V gene are MNHNY and SVGAGI (reference sequence). V shed 6 bases and J shed 9 bases, with 17 bases lying between them. This chain's CDR3 is CASSSDTRGSYTF. The CDR3 coding sequence is TGTGCCAGCAGCTCCGATACACGGGGGAGCTACACCTTC.

This chain joins TRBV6-5 and TRBJ2-7, with D possibly being TRBD2 (6 bases). The CDR3 loop spans 15 amino acids. The germline V gene encodes CDR1 MNHEY and CDR2 SVGAGI. V gave up 2 bases and J gave up 4 bases, with 15 bases separating them. The CDR3 loop reads CASSYRRGAGYEQYF. The CDR3, as DNA: TGTGCCAGCAGTTACCGGCGGGGTGCGGGTTACGAGCAGTACTTC.

The chain combines TRBV11-1 with TRBJ1-1; D is ambiguous. Trimming took off 1 base at V and 9 bases at J, with 9 bases between the two ends. The CDR3 runs 12 residues. The germline V gene has CDR1 SGHAT and CDR2 FQDESV (reference sequence). CDR3 bases: TGTGCCAGCAGCTTAGACGGGGTTAAAGCTTTCTTT. Its protein is CASSLDGVKAFF.

The chain employs TRBV6-4 and TRBJ2-4, with 7 bases identical to TRBD1. CDR1 is MRHNA, CDR2 SNTAGT, per germline. V lost 3 bases and J lost 9; bases outside the gene matches: 8. The CDR3 runs 14 residues. CDR3 residues: CASSDGQETAIQYF. The CDR3 coding sequence is TGTGCCAGCAGTGATGGACAGGAAACCGCCATTCAGTACTTC.

The V gene is TRBV2, the J gene TRBJ2-5; 11 positions agree with TRBD2. V lost 7 bases and J lost 3; bases outside the gene matches: 7. The germline gives CDR1 SNHLY, CDR2 FYNNEI. This CDR3 is built from 15 residues. CDR3 protein: CASKDISGREETQYF. The CDR3 DNA sequence: TGTGCCAGCAAAGACATTAGCGGGAGGGAAGAGACCCAGTACTTC.

The rearrangement uses TRBV4-1 and TRBJ1-5, with 7 bases lining up with TRBD1. The CDR3 is 15 amino acids. J gave up 5 bases and V 7 bases, and 11 bases lay outside the gene matches. The germline V gene has CDR1 MGHRA and CDR2 YSYEKL. Written as DNA, the CDR3 is TGCGCCAGCACCTACGAAGGGGGCTCCCATCAGCCCCAGCATTTT. This encodes CASTYEGGSHQPQHF.

The rearrangement joins TRBV2 to TRBJ2-5, with D unclear. Between the trimmed V and J ends, which lost 11 bases and 1 base, there was a span of 11 bases. Germline lookup yields CDR1 SNHLY and CDR2 FYNNEI. This CDR3 spans 12 amino acids. CDR3 DNA: TGTGCCGACGCCCCGGGCCAAGAGACCCAGTACTTC. Amino acids: CADAPGQETQYF.

The V and J genes are TRBV27 and TRBJ2-7; 7 bases map to TRBD2. Germline-derived CDR1 and CDR2 are MNHEY and SMNVEV (reference sequence). V was clipped by 2 bases and J by 5 bases; unmatched bases: 6. This CDR3 has 14 residues. The CDR3 region is CASSLGAGRNEQYF. DNA of the CDR3: TGTGCCAGCAGTTTAGGAGCGGGAAGGAACGAGCAGTACTTC.